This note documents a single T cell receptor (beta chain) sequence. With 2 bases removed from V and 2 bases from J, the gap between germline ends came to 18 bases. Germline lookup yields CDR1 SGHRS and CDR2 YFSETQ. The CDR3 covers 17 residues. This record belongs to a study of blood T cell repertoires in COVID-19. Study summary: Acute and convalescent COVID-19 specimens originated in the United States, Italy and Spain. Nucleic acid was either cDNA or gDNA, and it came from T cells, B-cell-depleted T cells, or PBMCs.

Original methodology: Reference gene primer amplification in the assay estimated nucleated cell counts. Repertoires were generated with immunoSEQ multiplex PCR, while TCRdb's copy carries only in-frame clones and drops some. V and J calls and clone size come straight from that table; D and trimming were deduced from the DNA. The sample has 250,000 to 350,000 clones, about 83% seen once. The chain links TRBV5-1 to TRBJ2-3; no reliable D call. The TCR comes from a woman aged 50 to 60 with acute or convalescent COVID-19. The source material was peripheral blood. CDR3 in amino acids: CASSFLPRSDATDTQYF. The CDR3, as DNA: TGCGCCAGCAGCTTTTTACCCCGGAGCGACGCCACAGATACGCAGTATTTT.